This T cell receptor beta chain was documented in a study of T-cell reconstitution after alpha-beta-depleted transplantation in children. Concerning this clonotype itself: Its target is not known.

Whole-study results and caveats: As was reported, about two months after transplant, alpha-beta T cells came from several hundred expanded graft clones.

Germline V gene lookup returns CDR1 SGHVS and CDR2 FNYEAQ. The CDR3 extends over 14 amino acids. Between the trimmed V and J ends, which lost 5 bases and 1 base, there was a span of 11 bases. Unique molecular identifiers were incorporated when the TCRbeta library was constructed. TCRdb called the PCR reads again in MiXCR, with one record for every CDR3 protein. The repertoire consists of some 830,000 distinct CDR3 sequences, with 16% occurring once and the leading ten covering 5%. This sequence originates from a male patient under 18 who had a stem cell transplant for acute lymphoblastic leukemia, so the T cells may come from the graft donor. The sample consisted of PBMCs, mostly from graft donor cells, taken 360 days after TCRalphabeta/CD19-depleted stem cell transplant. V and J are TRBV7-6 and TRBJ1-1; a weak D match, TRBD1 (5 bases). This CDR3 is CASSRGTWNTEAFF. The CDR3 DNA is TGTGCCAGCAGCAGAGGGACGTGGAACACTGAAGCTTTCTTT.